This T cell receptor (beta chain) came from a study of a mutant IDH1 vaccine in newly diagnosed glioma. For the study at large: Patients began vaccination 4-6 weeks after radiotherapy alone, or with temozolomide cycles.

With respect to this clone: Its antigen is currently unknown.

Regarding time point: week 47, end of study. Each dose of the vaccine consisted of 300 ug of mutant IDH1 20-mer peptide, with topical imiquimod. The donors had new WHO grade 3 or 4 astrocytomas; these were IDH1-mutant and ATRX-lost. The assay was immunoSEQ multiplex PCR, and TCRdb's table has in-frame clones only and misses some. The sample holds about 54,000 clones, roughly 80% seen once. The germline gives CDR1 MDHEN, CDR2 SYDVKM. CDR3 length equals 11 residues. Deletions cut 7 bases from V and 3 bases from J, with 6 bases between. The specimen was PBMCs, collected from a glioma patient whose treatment included an IDH1 peptide vaccine. The receptor was derived from a woman aged 45-65 years with glioma. This chain links TRBV28 with TRBJ1-2; D gene ambiguous. The CDR3 sequence: CASKFDYGYTF. The CDR3 bases are TGTGCCAGCAAATTTGACTATGGCTACACCTTC.